This is a list of T cell receptor beta chains from one sample in a study of regulatory T cells in long-lasting Graves disease. TCRdb recomputed calls from the multiplex PCR reads with MiXCR, one row per CDR3 protein. There are roughly 360,000 distinct CDR3 sequences in the sample; roughly 23% occur only once, and around 30% lies in the top ten. The material sequenced was peripheral blood mononuclear cells (PBMCs), taken when the disease was refractory, from a patient treated with antithyroid drugs. These TCRs come from a woman between 40 and 55 years old with Graves disease. The conserved cysteine and the conserved F or W are not part of the CDR3 here. Fields, in order: D gene, J gene, V gene, CDR3 protein. A D gene is named only where the DNA matches it firmly.

NA	TRBJ2-1	TRBV28	ASTYLSSYNEQF
NA	TRBJ2-2	TRBV30	AWGSAGGELF
NA	TRBJ2-7	TRBV13	ASSSRTGEQY
TRBD1	TRBJ1-5	TRBV11-2	ASSAGRQGQPQH
NA	TRBJ2-6	TRBV27	ASSSYYSGANVLT
NA	TRBJ2-2	TRBV5-5	ASSLGLAMSTGELF
NA	TRBJ1-1	TRBV29-1	SVVGPPTEAF
NA	TRBJ2-1	TRBV12-3/TRBV12-4	ASSWQGGEQF
TRBD1	TRBJ2-7	TRBV28	ASRIPGTAYEQY
TRBD2	TRBJ2-7	TRBV20-1	SARVKREPYEQY
NA	TRBJ2-7	TRBV28	ARRERDIAYEQY
TRBD2	TRBJ2-5	TRBV28	ASSLSELAQETQY
NA	TRBJ2-6	TRBV28	ASSLIASGANVLT
NA	TRBJ2-2	TRBV4-1	ASSQLVPRDTGELF
NA	TRBJ1-2	TRBV6-1	ASRPDRNYGYT
NA	TRBJ2-2	TRBV28	ASSFEGVNTGELF
NA	TRBJ1-1	TRBV30	AWSVDENTEAF
TRBD1	TRBJ2-5	TRBV15	ATSTRQGSGETQY
NA	TRBJ1-3	TRBV6-5	ASSYSTGSSGNTIY
NA	TRBJ1-1	TRBV20-1	SVTKGPWGTEAF
NA	TRBJ2-5	TRBV12-3/TRBV12-4	ASRAGAQETQY
NA	TRBJ2-7	TRBV11-2	ASSFYSYEQY
NA	TRBJ2-7	TRBV7-8	ASSLGLAQY